The 30 T cell receptor beta chains listed next were all sequenced from one sample in a study of cytomegalovirus exposure and HLA in healthy donors. With 60 Vbeta and 13 Jbeta primers, the PCR was carried out. The repertoire was sequenced with immunoSEQ multiplex PCR; TCRdb's copy has only in-frame clones and lacks some. The sample has over 80,000 clones, roughly 67% seen once. The specimen sequenced was PBMCs. The receptors stem from a boy between 5 and 17 years old in good health and CMV-seropositive.

This chain joins TRBV19 and TRBJ2-7; tentatively, D is TRBD2 (5 bases). Germline values: CDR1 LNHDA, CDR2 SQIVND (reference sequence). The CDR3 runs to 13 residues. Trimming left V 5 bases short and J 6 bases short, with 14 bases between. CDR3 residues: CASSPAAAGEQYF. The CDR3 DNA is TGTGCCAGTAGTCCTGCGGCCGCGGGCGAGCAGTACTTC.

J is TRBJ1-1 and V is TRBV14; D remains unclear. The CDR3 loop spans 10 amino acids. Germline V lookup: CDR1 SGHDN, CDR2 FVKESK. V dropped 5 bases and J dropped 7 bases, with 5 bases sitting between them. CDR3 residues: CASSSDEAFF. In DNA, the CDR3 is TGTGCCAGCAGCTCAGATGAAGCTTTCTTT.

The J gene is TRBJ2-7, the V gene TRBV7-9; D possibly corresponds to TRBD1 (6 bases). The CDR3 is 13 residues long. In germline, CDR1 is SEHNR, CDR2 FQNEAQ (reference sequence). With 3 bases removed from V and 3 bases from J, the gap between germline ends came to 9 bases. The CDR3 reads CASSFRGFYEQYF. CDR3 bases: TGTGCCAGCAGCTTCAGGGGTTTCTACGAGCAGTACTTC.

The chain recombines TRBV7-3 with TRBJ2-1, with a possible D match to TRBD2 (5 bases). CDR1 is SGHTA, CDR2 FQGTGA, per germline. Trimming shortened V by 5 bases and J by 0 bases, and 23 bases separated the two germline ends. There are 19 residues in the CDR3. DNA for the CDR3: TGTGCCAGCAGCCCCTGGACTGGTTCCCTGAGAAGCTCCTACAATGAGCAGTTCTTC. Translating it yields CASSPWTGSLRSSYNEQFF.

This rearrangement joins TRBV6-4 to TRBJ2-7; D remains ambiguous. Trimming removed 6 bases at V and 3 bases at J, with 12 bases between. Germline V gene sequence: CDR1 MRHNA, CDR2 SNTAGT. The CDR3 has 13 amino acids. As DNA, the CDR3 is TGTGCCAGCAGGTCGAGATTTTTCTACGAGCAGTACTTC. It translates to CASRSRFFYEQYF.

CDR3 loop: CASSLDPQGAQHF. CDR3 bases: TGCGCCAGCAGCTTGGACCCACAGGGGGCCCAGCATTTT. This chain joins TRBV5-1 and TRBJ1-5, with 8 bases identical to TRBD1. The CDR3 is 13 residues long. The germline V gene has CDR1 SGHRS and CDR2 YFSETQ. V gave up 0 bases and J gave up 11 bases; unmatched junction bases: 4.

The rearrangement links TRBV7-2 to TRBJ1-5; no definite D call. There are 17 residues in the CDR3. Germline CDR1 is SGHTA and CDR2 is FQGNSA. V was pared by 5 bases and J by 1 base, with 18 bases between. CDR3 nucleotides: TGTGCCAGCAGCCCCCGAGGACTACAGAGCAGCAATCAGCCCCAGCATTTT. This gives the protein CASSPRGLQSSNQPQHF.

V gene TRBV7-8 combines with J gene TRBJ1-5; D not resolved. Trimming stripped 3 bases from V and 5 bases from J, with 8 bases between. The length of the CDR3 is 13 residues. CDR1 and CDR2 (germline): SGHVS, FQNEAQ. The CDR3: CASSLGRDQPQHF. The CDR3 bases are TGTGCCAGCAGCTTGGGTCGGGATCAGCCCCAGCATTTT.

This clone was seen a few times. A junction end diverges from the germline sequence, so it may reflect a read error. The CDR3: CASSYGGQGPEQYF. The DNA of the CDR3 is TGTGCTAGCAGCTACGGAGGACAGGGTCCCGAGCAGTACTTC. This sequence joins TRBV7-7 and TRBJ2-7; 8 bases are a match to TRBD1. The CDR3 sequence is 14 residues long. Germline CDR1 is SSHAT and CDR2 is FNYEAQ (reference sequence). The full variable domain, its missing parts supplied by reference TRBV7-7 and TRBJ2-7, is GAGVSQSPRYKVTKRGQDVTLRCDPISSHATLYWYQQALGQGPEFLTYFNYEAQPDKSGLPSDRFSAERPEGSISTLTIQRTEQRDSAMYRCASSYGGQGPEQYFGPGTRLTVT.

This chain links TRBV6-6 with TRBJ1-5; D unresolved. Germline loops: CDR1 MNHNY, CDR2 SVGAGI (reference sequence). The germline V and J ends were trimmed by 7 bases and 3 bases, with 13 bases remaining between them. The length of the CDR3 is 14 residues. The CDR3 DNA reads as TGTGCCAGCACCAAACGAGGGAACAATCAGCCCCAGCATTTT. Encoded protein: CASTKRGNNQPQHF.

This clone was found a few times. The J gene is TRBJ1-1, the V gene TRBV29-1; 9 bases line up with TRBD1. This CDR3 spans 14 amino acids. The germline V gene encodes CDR1 SQVTM and CDR2 ANQGSEA. V trimming: 5 bases; J trimming: 4 bases; junction bases outside the gene matches: 8. DNA of the CDR3: TGCAGCGTTTCTCGGACAGGGGCAGGCACTGAAGCTTTCTTT. Amino acid sequence: CSVSRTGAGTEAFF.

V is TRBV18 and J is TRBJ1-2; D unclear. V was cut by 4 bases and J by 2 bases, with 11 bases left in between. Germline assignment: CDR1 KGHSH and CDR2 LQKENI. This CDR3 has 14 amino acids. DNA for the CDR3: TGTGCCAGCTCACAAGATTACACAAACTATGGCTACACCTTC. This translates into CASSQDYTNYGYTF.

The chain links TRBV6-5 to TRBJ2-7, with 8 bases aligning to TRBD1. Germline trimming cut 6 bases from V and 2 bases from J; bases unmatched to any gene: 6. This CDR3 is built from 14 residues. Germline CDR1 reads MNHEY; CDR2 reads SVGAGI. CDR3 sequence: CASSRGQGPYEQYF. CDR3 sequence (DNA): TGTGCCAGCAGCCGTGGACAGGGCCCCTACGAGCAGTACTTC.

The V gene is TRBV4-2, the J gene TRBJ2-3; 10 bases are shared with TRBD2. This CDR3 has 15 amino acids. CDR1 is LGHNA, CDR2 YNFKEQ, per germline. V shed 1 base and J 4 bases; nucleotides not matched to a gene: 2. Here the CDR3 DNA reads TGTGCCAGCAGCCAAGGCCTAGCGGGGGCAGATACGCAGTATTTT. It encodes CASSQGLAGADTQYF.

The V call is TRBV4-1, the J call TRBJ2-3; perhaps TRBD2 as D (5 bases). V lost 1 base to trimming and J lost 7 bases, with 18 bases between them. Germline V gives CDR1 MGHRA, CDR2 YSYEKL. The CDR3 runs to 16 residues. CDR3 sequence (DNA): TGCGCCAGCAGCCAAGGACTATACGGACGTGTGAATACGCAGTATTTT. Protein product: CASSQGLYGRVNTQYF.

The rearrangement joins TRBV29-1 to TRBJ1-2, with 7 nucleotides matching TRBD1. This CDR3 region has 11 residues. The trim removed 7 bases at V and 8 bases at J, leaving 7 bases unmatched. Looked up from germline, CDR1 is SQVTM and CDR2 is ANQGSEA. DNA for the CDR3: TGCAGCGGAGAGACAGGGCGCGGCTACACCTTC. This encodes CSGETGRGYTF.

In regard to this clone: The junction departs from germline at one end; a sequencing error may be responsible. This rearrangement joins TRBV19 to TRBJ1-2; no clear D. The CDR3 extends over 12 amino acids. Germline loops: CDR1 LNHDA, CDR2 SQIVND (reference sequence). The CDR3 reads CASSRGSYSFAF. The CDR3 DNA sequence: TGTGCCAGTAGTCGCGGATCGTATAGTTTCGCCTTC.

The genes are TRBV19 and TRBJ2-3; possible D gene TRBD2, 6 bases. Trimming removed 8 bases from V and 4 bases from J, with 16 bases in between. Per germline, CDR1 LNHDA and CDR2 SQIVND (reference sequence). The CDR3 is 14 residues long. The CDR3, as DNA: TGTGCCAGTCGGAGGGATAGCGCATCAGATACGCAGTATTTT. Its translation is CASRRDSASDTQYF. Variable domain in full (rest from reference TRBV19 and TRBJ2-3): DGGITQSPKYLFRKEGQNVTLSCEQNLNHDAMYWYRQDPGQGLRLIYYSQIVNDFQKGDIAEGYSVSREKKESFPLTVTSAQKNPTAFYLCASRRDSASDTQYFGPGTRLTVL.

CDR3 nucleotides: TGTGCCAGCAGTTACTCGCTAGCAGTGCAGTACTTC. It codes for CASSYSLAVQYF. The chain employs TRBV6-6 and TRBJ2-7; possibly TRBD2 for D (5 bases). CDR1 and CDR2 from the germline V gene are MNHNY and SVGAGI (reference sequence). V shed 0 bases and J shed 9 bases, with 9 bases lying between them. This CDR3 contains 12 residues.

The V and J genes are TRBV30 and TRBJ2-1, with 7 bases fitting TRBD2. Germline V gives CDR1 GTSNPN, CDR2 SVGIG (reference sequence). The CDR3 runs to 13 residues. The J segment lost 10 bases and the V segment lost 7 bases, leaving 13 bases of the junction unmatched. The CDR3 DNA sequence: TGTGCCTCAAGACCCATAGCGGGTCTCGAGCAGTTCTTC. Its protein is CASRPIAGLEQFF. The full variable domain, rest sourced from reference TRBV30 and TRBJ2-1, is SQTIHQWPATLVQPVGSPLSLECTVEGTSNPNLYWYRQAAGRGLQLLFYSVGIGQISSEVPQNLSASRPQDRQFILSSKKLLLSDSGFYLCASRPIAGLEQFFGPGTRLTVL.

CDR3 residues: CASSLIFGDSGNTIYF. For the CDR3, the DNA is TGTGCCAGCAGCTTGATCTTCGGAGATTCTGGAAACACCATATATTTT. The chain joins TRBV7-9 to TRBJ1-3; D unclear. V gave up 3 bases and J gave up 1 base, with 13 bases separating them. The CDR3 is 16 amino acids. Germline V CDR1 and CDR2: SEHNR, FQNEAQ (reference sequence).

The rearrangement joins TRBV5-1 to TRBJ2-5; no clear D. CDR3 length: 12 residues. Trimming took off 3 bases at V and 5 bases at J, with 8 bases between the two ends. Germline CDR1 reads SGHRS; CDR2 reads YFSETQ. This CDR3 is CASSSHLETQYF. CDR3 sequence (DNA): TGCGCCAGCAGCTCCCACTTGGAGACCCAGTACTTC.

The V call is TRBV9, the J call TRBJ2-1; 13 nucleotides align to TRBD2. The ends lost 4 bases at V and 4 bases at J; junction bases unmatched: 2. The CDR3 covers 15 residues. Germline lookup yields CDR1 SGDLS and CDR2 YYNGEE. CDR3 sequence (DNA): TGTGCCAGCAGCCAGGGACTAGCGGGGTACAATGAGCAGTTCTTC. Its translation is CASSQGLAGYNEQFF.

This sequence joins TRBV29-1 and TRBJ1-1, with TRBD1 as a possible D gene (5 bases). The CDR3 is made up of 14 amino acids. CDR1 and CDR2 (germline): SQVTM, ANQGSEA. Trimming took 5 bases from V and 7 from J, leaving 20 bases between them. CDR3 sequence (DNA): TGCAGCGTTCTCGGGGGGTCAGGGATTGGTGAAGCTTTCTTT. Protein: CSVLGGSGIGEAFF.

V usage is TRBV4-1 and J usage is TRBJ2-2; D gene ambiguous. The germline CDR1 and CDR2 sequences are MGHRA and YSYEKL. The CDR3 consists of 15 residues. V was clipped by 3 bases and J by 5 bases, with 13 bases between them. The CDR3 region has the DNA TGCGCCAGCAGCCACTCTAGTTTGAGGACCGGGGAGCTGTTTTTT. Amino acids: CASSHSSLRTGELFF.

CDR3 region: CASSPVRNTEAFF. In nucleotides, the CDR3 is TGTGCCAGCAGCCCAGTCCGGAACACTGAAGCTTTCTTT. This chain joins TRBV11-2 and TRBJ1-1; D gene ambiguous. The CDR3 contains 13 residues. The germline CDR1 and CDR2 sequences are SGHAT and FQNNGV. The ends were cut back, 5 bases at V and 1 base at J, with 8 bases in the middle.

This clone occurred once. V is TRBV6-5 and J is TRBJ1-2; no definite D call. The CDR3 loop spans 13 amino acids. V gave up 6 bases and J gave up 6 bases, with 14 bases separating them. The germline CDR1 and CDR2 sequences are MNHEY and SVGAGI. The CDR3 DNA follows: TGTGCCAGCAGCCCCGGACGGGGAGATGGCTACACCTTC. Amino acids: CASSPGRGDGYTF.

On this clone itself: Germline is not matched at one junction end, which may reflect a read error. V gene TRBV5-1 combines with J gene TRBJ2-7; 12 bases match TRBD2. CDR1 and CDR2 from the germline V gene are SGHRS and YFSETQ. This CDR3 is 17 amino acids long. The CDR3 here is CASSPGRTSGDFYAQYF. CDR3 DNA sequence: TGCGCCAGCAGCCCGGGTCGGACTAGCGGGGACTTCTACGCGCAGTACTTC.

This clone has a handful of counts. The chain has TRBV11-2 and TRBJ2-1, with unresolved D. V was trimmed by 0 bases and J by 1 base, leaving 7 bases between them. The CDR3 consists of 15 residues. Germline-derived CDR1 and CDR2 are SGHAT and FQNNGV. The CDR3 here is CASSLDRLSYNEQFF. The CDR3, as DNA: TGTGCCAGCAGCTTAGACAGGTTATCCTACAATGAGCAGTTCTTC.

The V call is TRBV7-6, the J call TRBJ1-4; 8 bases agree with TRBD1. This CDR3 contains 15 residues. V lost 3 bases and J lost 8; bases outside the gene matches: 8. Germline CDR1 and CDR2: SGHVS and FNYEAQ. In DNA, the CDR3 is TGTGCCAGCAGCTTTCGACAGGGGAGTGACGAAAAACTGTTTTTT. As protein: CASSFRQGSDEKLFF.